This TCR beta chain emerged from a study of T-cell reconstitution after alpha-beta-depleted transplantation in children. Preparation of the TCRbeta library used unique molecular identifiers. TCRdb redid the calling of the PCR reads with MiXCR, one entry per CDR3 protein. There are 530,000 or so distinct CDR3 sequences in the sample; roughly a quarter occur only once, and 35% to 40% lies in the top ten. Whole-study results and caveats: Several hundred expanded graft clones reportedly supplied alpha-beta T cells about two months after transplant.

The CDR3 loop spans 16 amino acids. The V and J ends lost 1 base and 2 bases, in that order; junction bases with no gene match: 2. Germline CDR1 and CDR2: LGHDT and YNNKEL (reference sequence). This clonotype turned up a few times. Its target is unknown. The source was PBMCs, collected before TCRalphabeta/CD19-depleted stem cell transplant. The chain links TRBV3-1 to TRBJ2-6, with 7 bases aligning to TRBD2. This clonotype originated in a boy in the first two years of life with Wiskott-Aldrich syndrome, due to receive a stem cell transplant. The CDR3 loop is CASSQGGRAGANVLTF. As DNA, the CDR3 is TGTGCCAGCAGCCAAGGGGGGAGGGCTGGGGCCAACGTCCTGACTTTC.